This TCR beta chain was identified in a study of T cells in Graves' hyperthyroidism and ophthalmopathy. The germline V gene has CDR1 MGHRA and CDR2 YSYEKL. The CDR3 runs to 16 residues. RNA transcripts served as the template for amplifying TCR beta CDR3 regions. An initial round of RT-PCR targeting the TCR CDR3 relied on the HTBI primer set. Via MiXCR, TCRdb re-called the multiplex PCR reads, giving one row per CDR3 protein. There are 75,000 to 100,000 distinct CDR3 sequences in the sample; 35% to 50% occur only once, and around 9.6% lies in the top ten. In regard to this clonotype: One junction end disagrees with the germline gene, perhaps due to a read error.

This TCR was sampled from a woman aged 25 to 39 with Graves' hyperthyroidism. Sequences were obtained from peripheral blood or thyroid tissue (not recorded which). This sequence joins TRBV4-1 and TRBJ2-5; 8 bases agree with TRBD2. The CDR3 protein is CTSSQDLAGGRETQYF. The CDR3 nucleotides are TGCACCAGCAGCCAAGATCTAGCGGGCGGGAGGGAGACCCAGTACTTC.